This T cell receptor (beta chain) was captured in a study of T-cell memory formation after mild COVID-19. Study overall: Across donors, TCR clusters were largely donor specific. Study-wide results and caveats: Some SARS-CoV-2-responding clones were already detected in memory before infection. The study found balanced CD4/CD8 in clones contracting day 15 to 85 and a CD4+ lean in later expanders.

A word on this clonotype: Its antigen remains unknown.

V lost 4 bases and J 2 bases, leaving 14 bases between the germline ends. This CDR3 is built from 15 residues. The germline V gene encodes CDR1 SGDLS and CDR2 YYNGEE. TCRdb independently ran MiXCR on the 5' RACE reads; one entry per CDR3 protein. There are about 150,000 distinct CDR3 sequences in the sample; roughly 24% occur only once, and approximately 25% lies in the top ten. Sequencing was done on a sample of PBMCs or a T cell subset sorted from them (not recorded which). The receptor was derived from an adult woman who had mild COVID-19 (a few samples of this study predate the infection). Cell type and time point are not known. The V and J genes are TRBV9 and TRBJ2-3; D gene uncertain. The CDR3 region has the DNA TGTGCCAGCAGCTTTTTGGGCATATACACAGATACGCAGTATTTT. Its translation: CASSFLGIYTDTQYF. Looking up the rest from reference TRBV9 and TRBJ2-3 gives the full variable domain: DSGVTQTPKHLITATGQRVTLRCSPRSGDLSVYWYQQSLDQGLQFLIQYYNGEERAKGNILERFSAQQFPDLHSELNLSSLELGDSALYFCASSFLGIYTDTQYFGPGTRLTVL.